Each of the 26 T cell receptor beta chains below was sequenced from the same sample in a study of OX40 agonist ivuxolimab in advanced cancers. Clones were sequenced by immunoSEQ multiplex PCR, and TCRdb holds only the in-frame ones, with some missing. This sample carries 12,000 or so clones, 69% of them seen once, and the ten largest clones take roughly 10%. This specimen was CD4+ or CD8+ T cells sorted from blood, taken in a trial of the OX40 agonist ivuxolimab. Receptor source: an adult with an advanced solid tumor such as melanoma, head and neck, liver or kidney cancer.

V is TRBV4-1 and J is TRBJ2-3, with a weak D call TRBD2 (5 bases). V lost 1 base and J 8 bases, leaving 22 bases between the germline ends. This CDR3 has 17 residues. Germline CDR1 is MGHRA and CDR2 is YSYEKL. CDR3 nucleotide sequence: TGCGCCAGCAGCCAAGTCGGGGAACTGGGCCACATGGGTACGCAGTATTTT. It codes for CASSQVGELGHMGTQYF.

The chain carries TRBV27 and TRBJ2-7; 11 bases match TRBD1. Germline-derived CDR1 and CDR2 are MNHEY and SMNVEV (reference sequence). This CDR3 comprises 19 residues. With V trimmed by 3 bases and J by 3 bases, 16 bases remained unmatched. The CDR3 region has the DNA TGTGCCAGCAGTTTCTCTCGCCGGGACAGGGGGAGGAGAGACTACGAGCAGTACTTC. It is translated as CASSFSRRDRGRRDYEQYF.

The gene calls are TRBV7-2 and TRBJ1-5; the D is unclear. This CDR3 spans 17 amino acids. The germline CDR1 and CDR2 sequences are SGHTA and FQGNSA. V dropped 5 bases and J dropped 4 bases, with 21 bases sitting between them. The CDR3 nucleotides read TGTGCCAGCAGCCGACCACCCGGACGGGCGGGAAATCAGCCCCAGCATTTT. It translates to CASSRPPGRAGNQPQHF.

Sample share makes this clone medium-sized. This sequence joins TRBV9 and TRBJ2-7, with D hard to call. CDR1 SGDLS and CDR2 YYNGEE come from the germline V gene. V was trimmed by 4 bases and J by 6 bases, leaving 11 bases between them. This CDR3 has 12 amino acids. CDR3 sequence: CASSPPSSEQYF. DNA of the CDR3: TGTGCCAGCAGCCCTCCATCCAGCGAGCAGTACTTC.

This chain connects TRBV4-2 to TRBJ1-1; D remains unclear. This CDR3 has 12 amino acids. Trimming stripped 3 bases from V and 4 bases from J, with 6 bases between. Per the germline V gene, CDR1 is LGHNA and CDR2 is YNFKEQ. The CDR3 DNA follows: TGTGCCAGCAGCCAGATAGGCACTGAAGCTTTCTTT. Its translation: CASSQIGTEAFF.

The V gene is TRBV11-2, the J gene TRBJ1-4; 7 nucleotides agree with TRBD1. Germline loops: CDR1 SGHAT, CDR2 FQNNGV. The ends lost 4 bases at V and 6 bases at J; junction bases unmatched: 11. The CDR3 sequence is 16 residues long. In nucleotides, the CDR3 is TGTGCCAGCAGCTCCATATCCCAGGGGGGTGATGAAAAACTGTTTTTT. Amino acid sequence: CASSSISQGGDEKLFF. The full variable domain, its missing parts supplied by reference TRBV11-2 and TRBJ1-4, is EAGVAQSPRYKIIEKRQSVAFWCNPISGHATLYWYQQILGQGPKLLIQFQNNGVVDDSQLPKDRFSAERLKGVDSTLKIQPAKLEDSAVYLCASSSISQGGDEKLFFGSGTQLSVL.

This clone came up a few times. This chain joins TRBV27 and TRBJ1-5; D unresolved. Trimming removed 3 bases at V and 3 bases at J, with 9 bases between. This CDR3 region has 14 residues. In germline, CDR1 is MNHEY, CDR2 SMNVEV (reference sequence). This CDR3 is CASSLGKYNQPQHF. CDR3 sequence (DNA): TGTGCCAGCAGTTTGGGGAAGTACAATCAGCCCCAGCATTTT.

The chain is built from TRBV28 and TRBJ1-6; weak D call: TRBD1 (5 bases). Trimming cost V 4 bases and J 5 bases, with 12 bases left between them. CDR3 length: 15 residues. Germline CDR1 MDHEN, CDR2 SYDVKM. CDR3: CASSSLGRDNSPLHF. In DNA, the CDR3 is TGTGCCAGCAGTTCGCTGGGACGGGATAATTCACCCCTCCACTTT. The entire variable domain, with the rest obtained from reference TRBV28 and TRBJ1-6, is as follows: DVKVTQSSRYLVKRTGEKVFLECVQDMDHENMFWYRQDPGLGLRLIYFSYDVKMKEKGDIPEGYSVSREKKERFSLILESASTNQTSMYLCASSSLGRDNSPLHFGNGTRLTVT.

CDR3: CASSLGLDNEQFF. The CDR3, as DNA: TGTGCCAGCAGCCTTGGACTAGACAATGAGCAGTTCTTC. This chain joins TRBV11-3 and TRBJ2-1, with 7 bases that match TRBD2. Germline V gene sequence: CDR1 SGHNT, CDR2 YENEEA. This CDR3 contains 13 residues. The V gene end was trimmed by 5 bases and the J gene end by 5 bases; junction bases not matched to a gene: 3.

By sample share, this clone is medium-sized. The J gene is TRBJ1-6, the V gene TRBV7-6; D call uncertain. The length of the CDR3 is 13 residues. Trimming removed 1 base at V and 10 bases at J, with 8 bases between. Germline V gene lookup returns CDR1 SGHVS and CDR2 FNYEAQ. Here the CDR3 reads CASSLEARSPLHF. In nucleotides, the CDR3 is TGTGCCAGCAGCTTAGAGGCGAGATCACCCCTCCACTTT.

The V gene is TRBV5-8, the J gene TRBJ2-7, with D hard to call. The germline V gene encodes CDR1 SGHTS and CDR2 YDEGEE. The V end was cut by 4 bases, the J end by 3 bases, with 2 bases between. The CDR3 has 10 amino acids. CDR3 amino acids: CASSGYEQYF. The CDR3 region has the DNA TGTGCCAGCAGCGGCTACGAGCAGTACTTC.

This clone has only a few counts. The chain couples TRBV11-2 to TRBJ1-1; TRBD1 is a possible D gene (6 bases). CDR3 size: 12 residues. Germline values: CDR1 SGHAT, CDR2 FQNNGV. Between the trimmed V and J ends, which lost 10 bases and 6 bases, there was a span of 15 bases. CDR3 residues: CATSGEDSEAFF. In DNA, the CDR3 is TGTGCCACCTCAGGGGAAGACTCTGAAGCTTTCTTT.

This chain's CDR3 is CASSRTGWSETQYF. Here the CDR3 DNA reads TGTGCCAGCAGCCGGACAGGGTGGAGTGAGACCCAGTACTTC. The chain has TRBV6-5 and TRBJ2-5; 8 nucleotides align to TRBD1. This CDR3 spans 14 amino acids. V trimming: 6 bases; J trimming: 5 bases; junction bases outside the gene matches: 8. Per the germline V gene, CDR1 is MNHEY and CDR2 is SVGAGI.

V usage is TRBV6-4 and J usage is TRBJ2-7; D is perhaps TRBD1 or TRBD2 (5 bases each). CDR3 length: 12 amino acids. Germline lookup yields CDR1 MRHNA and CDR2 SNTAGT. Trimming shortened V by 6 bases and J by 7 bases, and 13 bases separated the two germline ends. This CDR3 reads CASSPGTWEQYF. The CDR3, as DNA: TGTGCCAGCAGCCCCGGGACGTGGGAGCAGTACTTC.

The chain uses TRBV5-1 and TRBJ2-1; D is possibly TRBD2 (6 bases). Germline-derived CDR1 and CDR2 are SGHRS and YFSETQ. Between the trimmed V and J ends, which lost 2 bases and 4 bases, there was a span of 16 bases. This CDR3 is 16 amino acids long. The CDR3 sequence is CASSFWGGGGYNEQFF. CDR3 DNA sequence: TGCGCCAGCAGCTTCTGGGGAGGAGGAGGGTACAATGAGCAGTTCTTC. Complete variable domain (other parts from reference TRBV5-1 and TRBJ2-1): KAGVTQTPRYLIKTRGQQVTLSCSPISGHRSVSWYQQTPGQGLQFLFEYFSETQRNKGNFPGRFSGRQFSNSRSEMNVSTLELGDSALYLCASSFWGGGGYNEQFFGPGTRLTVL.

Written as DNA, the CDR3 is TGCGCCAGCAGCCTAATAGGGAGTGAAGCTTTCTTT. Protein sequence: CASSLIGSEAFF. The chain links TRBV5-1 to TRBJ1-1; D is ambiguous. In germline, CDR1 is SGHRS, CDR2 YFSETQ. The CDR3 spans 12 residues. Deletions cut 4 bases from V and 7 bases from J, with 11 bases between.

This chain connects TRBV7-3 to TRBJ1-5; D is unresolved. Per the germline V gene, CDR1 is SGHTA and CDR2 is FQGTGA. V was trimmed by 0 bases and J by 2 bases, leaving 8 bases between them. There are 15 residues in the CDR3. CDR3 sequence (DNA): TGTGCCAGCAGCTTAACAGGGTCGGGCAATCAGCCCCAGCATTTT. It encodes CASSLTGSGNQPQHF.

The rearrangement uses TRBV4-3 and TRBJ1-1; possibly TRBD1 for D (6 bases). The length of the CDR3 is 16 residues. Germline V gene lookup returns CDR1 LGHNA and CDR2 YSLEER. The germline V and J ends were trimmed by 2 bases and 3 bases, with 16 bases remaining between them. The CDR3 loop reads CASSQSTGLGDTEAFF. DNA of the CDR3: TGCGCCAGCAGCCAATCTACAGGGCTCGGGGACACTGAAGCTTTCTTT.

This clone was detected once. V is TRBV4-2 and J is TRBJ2-7; tentative D call: TRBD1 (5 bases). V was trimmed by 3 bases and J by 0 bases, leaving 9 bases between them. CDR1 and CDR2 from the germline V gene are LGHNA and YNFKEQ. The CDR3 covers 14 residues. The CDR3 reads CASSQVDSSYEQYF. CDR3 nucleotides: TGTGCCAGCAGCCAGGTAGACAGCTCCTACGAGCAGTACTTC.

The chain carries TRBV27 and TRBJ2-7; D may correspond to TRBD1 or TRBD2 (6 bases each). This CDR3 comprises 12 residues. The germline CDR1 and CDR2 sequences are MNHEY and SMNVEV (reference sequence). The V end was cut by 9 bases, the J end by 2 bases, with 11 bases between. The CDR3 loop is CARRDIPYEQYF. CDR3 nucleotide sequence: TGTGCCAGGCGGGACATCCCCTACGAGCAGTACTTC.

The chain couples TRBV19 to TRBJ2-7; TRBD1 agrees at 10 bases. The ends lost 4 bases at V and 2 bases at J; junction bases unmatched: 8. CDR3 length equals 16 residues. Germline CDR1 and CDR2: LNHDA and SQIVND (reference sequence). CDR3 nucleotide sequence: TGTGCCAGTAGTACCTATTCCGGGACAGGGGCCTACGAGCAGTACTTC. This encodes CASSTYSGTGAYEQYF.

The CDR3 DNA reads TGTGCCAGCAGTTTAAGAGGACAGAGCACAGATACGCAGTATTTT. Translation gives CASSLRGQSTDTQYF. The V call is TRBV27, the J call TRBJ2-3; a weak D match, TRBD1 (6 bases). Germline CDR1 and CDR2: MNHEY and SMNVEV (reference sequence). The CDR3 extends over 15 amino acids. V was trimmed by 2 bases and J by 0 bases, leaving 9 bases between them.

The table lists this clone with a few counts. The chain employs TRBV6-6 and TRBJ1-2, with D perhaps TRBD1 (5 bases). This CDR3 has 13 amino acids. The germline V gene has CDR1 MNHNY and CDR2 SVGAGI (reference sequence). V lost 3 bases and J lost 6, with 11 bases in between. CDR3 DNA sequence: TGTGCCAGCAGTTATGATTCGGGGGATGGCTACACCTTC. Residues: CASSYDSGDGYTF.

This sequence joins TRBV6-6 and TRBJ1-5, with a tentative D call TRBD1 (6 bases). Trimming shortened V by 4 bases and J by 7 bases, and 11 bases separated the two germline ends. CDR1 and CDR2 from the germline V gene are MNHNY and SVGAGI (reference sequence). The length of the CDR3 is 13 residues. The CDR3 protein is CASSSWTAQPQHF. As DNA, the CDR3 is TGTGCCAGCAGTTCGTGGACAGCCCAGCCCCAGCATTTT.

This rearrangement joins TRBV4-2 to TRBJ2-7; perhaps TRBD1 as D (6 bases). Germline V lookup: CDR1 LGHNA, CDR2 YNFKEQ. CDR3 length: 15 residues. Between the trimmed V and J ends, which lost 5 bases and 4 bases, there was a span of 18 bases. For the CDR3, the DNA is TGTGCCAGCAGCTTGGCAGGGGTCGGAGGATACGAGCAGTACTTC. Its protein product is CASSLAGVGGYEQYF.

The V and J genes are TRBV7-8 and TRBJ1-2; 7 bases align to TRBD1. CDR3 size: 15 residues. Germline CDR1 and CDR2: SGHVS and FQNEAQ. Trimming removed 5 bases from V and 3 bases from J; junction bases left unmatched: 9. CDR3 DNA: TGTGCCAGCAGCACCAGGGGGGAAGGGTACTATGGCTACACCTTC. Residues: CASSTRGEGYYGYTF.